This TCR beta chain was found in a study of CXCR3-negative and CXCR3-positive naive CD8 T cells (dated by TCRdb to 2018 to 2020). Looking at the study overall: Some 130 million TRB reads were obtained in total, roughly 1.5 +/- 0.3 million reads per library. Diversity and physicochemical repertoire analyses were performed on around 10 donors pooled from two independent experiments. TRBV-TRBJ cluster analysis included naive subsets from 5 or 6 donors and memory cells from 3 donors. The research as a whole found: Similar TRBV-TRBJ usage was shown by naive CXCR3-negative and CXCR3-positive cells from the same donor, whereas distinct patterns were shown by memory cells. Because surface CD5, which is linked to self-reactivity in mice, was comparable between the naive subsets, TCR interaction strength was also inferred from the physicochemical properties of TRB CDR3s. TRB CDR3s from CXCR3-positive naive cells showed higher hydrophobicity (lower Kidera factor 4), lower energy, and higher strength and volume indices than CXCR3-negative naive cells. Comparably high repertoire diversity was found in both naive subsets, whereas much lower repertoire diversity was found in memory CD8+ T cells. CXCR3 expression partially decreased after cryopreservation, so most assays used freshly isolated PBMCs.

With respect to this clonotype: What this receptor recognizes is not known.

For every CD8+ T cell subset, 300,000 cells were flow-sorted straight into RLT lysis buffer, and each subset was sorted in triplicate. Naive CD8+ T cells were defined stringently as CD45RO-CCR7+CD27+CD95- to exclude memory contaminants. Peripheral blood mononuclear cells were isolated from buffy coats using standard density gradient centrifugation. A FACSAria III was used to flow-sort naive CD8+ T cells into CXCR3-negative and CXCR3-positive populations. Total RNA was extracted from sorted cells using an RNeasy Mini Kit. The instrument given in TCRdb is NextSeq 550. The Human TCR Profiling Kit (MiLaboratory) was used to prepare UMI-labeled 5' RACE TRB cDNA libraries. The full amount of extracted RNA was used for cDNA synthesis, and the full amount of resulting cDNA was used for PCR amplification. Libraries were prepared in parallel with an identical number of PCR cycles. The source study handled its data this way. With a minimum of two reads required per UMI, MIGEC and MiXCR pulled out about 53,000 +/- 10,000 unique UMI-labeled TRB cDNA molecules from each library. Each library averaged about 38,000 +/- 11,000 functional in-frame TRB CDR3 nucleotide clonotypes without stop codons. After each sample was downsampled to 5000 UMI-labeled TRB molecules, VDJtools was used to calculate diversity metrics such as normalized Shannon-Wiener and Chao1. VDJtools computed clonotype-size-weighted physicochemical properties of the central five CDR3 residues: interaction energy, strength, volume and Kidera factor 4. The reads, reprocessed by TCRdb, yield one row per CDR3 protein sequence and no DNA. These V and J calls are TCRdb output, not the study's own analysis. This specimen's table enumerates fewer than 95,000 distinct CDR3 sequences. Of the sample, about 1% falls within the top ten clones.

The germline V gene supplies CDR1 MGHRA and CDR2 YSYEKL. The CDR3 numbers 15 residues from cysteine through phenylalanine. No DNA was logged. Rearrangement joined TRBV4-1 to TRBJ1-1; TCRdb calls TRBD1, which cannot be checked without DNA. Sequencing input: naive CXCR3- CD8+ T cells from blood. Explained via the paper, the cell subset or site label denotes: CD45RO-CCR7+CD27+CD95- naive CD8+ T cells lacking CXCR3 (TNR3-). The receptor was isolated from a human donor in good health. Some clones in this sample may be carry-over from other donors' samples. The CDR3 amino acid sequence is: CASSLFGTANTEAFF.